These 15 T cell receptor beta chains were all obtained from the same sample, sequenced in a study of OX40 agonist ivuxolimab in advanced cancers. Data came from immunoSEQ multiplex PCR; TCRdb stores just in-frame clones and leaves some out. The sample shows 60,000 to 85,000 clones, around 87% of them seen only once. The specimen comprised CD4+ or CD8+ T cells sorted from blood, sampled in a trial of the OX40 agonist ivuxolimab. These receptors were taken from an adult with an advanced solid tumor such as melanoma, head and neck, liver or kidney cancer.

This clone is a singleton in its sample. Here the CDR3 DNA reads TGTGCCAGCACCTCGCCCTGGGAGACCCAGTACTTC. As protein: CASTSPWETQYF. The rearrangement links TRBV12-1 to TRBJ2-5. TRBV12-1 is termed a pseudogene. This CDR3 region has 12 residues.

This clone was picked up a small number of times. The CDR3 DNA is TGTGCCAGCAGTCTTTCTAGCTCTGGGGCCAACGTCCTGACTTTC. Translation gives CASSLSSSGANVLTF. The gene calls are TRBV6-1 and TRBJ2-6; D gene uncertain. Between the trimmed V and J ends, which lost 5 bases and 0 bases, there was a span of 8 bases. The CDR3 length is 15 residues. Per germline, CDR1 MNHNS and CDR2 SASEGT.

The sample holds a few counts of this clone. J is TRBJ1-1 and V is TRBV4-2; weak D call: TRBD1 (6 bases). From germline, CDR1 is LGHNA and CDR2 YNFKEQ. Trimming took 3 bases from V and 9 from J, leaving 23 bases between them. The CDR3 consists of 16 residues. CDR3 coding DNA: TGTGCCAGCAGCCAGGACCATAAGCAGGGGCACGCGAAAGCTTTCTTT. It specifies CASSQDHKQGHAKAFF.

This clone was counted a single time. V usage is TRBV19 and J usage is TRBJ1-1, with unresolved D. Germline assignment: CDR1 LNHDA and CDR2 SQIVND (reference sequence). Trimming left V 6 bases short and J 4 bases short, with 12 bases between. The CDR3 extends over 13 amino acids. CDR3 protein: CASRLTAGTEAFF. DNA for the CDR3: TGTGCCAGTAGGCTAACAGCGGGCACTGAAGCTTTCTTT.

The chain has TRBV30 and TRBJ1-1, with D perhaps TRBD1 (6 bases). Germline V CDR1 and CDR2: GTSNPN, SVGIG (reference sequence). V lost 0 bases and J lost 5, with 10 bases in between. This CDR3 region has 13 residues. The CDR3 DNA reads TGTGCCTGGAGTGTAACAGGGTGGACTGAAGCTTTCTTT. Its protein product is CAWSVTGWTEAFF.

The V and J genes are TRBV30 and TRBJ2-7; perhaps TRBD1 as D (5 bases). CDR1 is GTSNPN and CDR2 is SVGIG in the germline V gene (reference sequence). V lost 3 bases to trimming and J lost 6 bases, with 12 bases between them. This CDR3 region has 12 residues. The chain's CDR3 is CAWRRDQGEQYF. In DNA form, the CDR3 reads TGTGCCTGGAGACGAGACCAGGGCGAGCAGTACTTC.

This chain uses TRBV4-1 with TRBJ2-1; TRBD2 aligns across 8 bases. V dropped 1 base and J dropped 4; count of bases not matched to a gene: 9. Germline V gene sequence: CDR1 MGHRA, CDR2 YSYEKL. This CDR3 contains 17 residues. This chain's CDR3 is CASSQGLSREVYNEQFF. The CDR3 bases are TGCGCCAGCAGCCAAGGACTCTCGCGGGAGGTTTACAATGAGCAGTTCTTC.

The chain has TRBV4-2 and TRBJ2-7; D call uncertain. V was cut by 0 bases and J by 0 bases, with 9 bases left in between. Germline-derived CDR1 and CDR2 are LGHNA and YNFKEQ. The CDR3 sequence is 15 residues long. The CDR3 region is CASSQENDYSYEQYF. In DNA, the CDR3 is TGTGCCAGCAGCCAAGAGAACGATTACTCCTACGAGCAGTACTTC.

The chain's CDR3 is CASSLFAANYGYTF. The DNA for the CDR3 is TGTGCCAGCAGCTTGTTCGCAGCTAACTATGGCTACACCTTC. The chain has TRBV5-4 and TRBJ1-2; D remains unclear. Germline assignment: CDR1 SGHNT and CDR2 YYREEE (reference sequence). This CDR3 region has 14 residues. The V and J ends lost 1 base and 0 bases respectively, with 7 bases between them. Filled out from reference TRBV5-4 and TRBJ1-2, the complete variable domain reads ETGVTQSPTHLIKTRGQQVTLRCSSQSGHNTVSWYQQALGQGPQFIFQYYREEENGRGNFPPRFSGLQFPNYSSELNVNALELDDSALYLCASSLFAANYGYTFGSGTRLTVV.

Only one count was recorded for this clone. V usage is TRBV4-2 and J usage is TRBJ2-4; possible D gene TRBD2, 5 bases. With 7 bases removed from V and 1 base from J, the gap between germline ends came to 5 bases. CDR1 is LGHNA, CDR2 YNFKEQ, per germline. This CDR3 region has 12 residues. CDR3 region: CASTGAKNIQYF. The CDR3, as DNA: TGTGCCAGCACGGGGGCCAAAAACATTCAGTACTTC.

The chain is built from TRBV7-9 and TRBJ1-2; no clear D. Germline V CDR1 and CDR2: SEHNR, FQNEAQ (reference sequence). This CDR3 has 12 amino acids. V gave up 5 bases and J gave up 11 bases, with 15 bases separating them. In DNA, the CDR3 is TGTGCCAGCAGCGTCCGACAAGGAAGATACACCTTC. This codes for CASSVRQGRYTF.

DNA of the CDR3: TGTGCCAGCTCACAGGACAGAAAAAACACTGAAGCTTTCTTT. Its protein product is CASSQDRKNTEAFF. V and J are TRBV18 and TRBJ1-1, with D perhaps matching TRBD1 (6 bases). This CDR3 region has 14 residues. CDR1 and CDR2 from the germline V gene are KGHSH and LQKENI. Trimming took 4 bases from V and 2 from J, leaving 11 bases between them.

The chain uses TRBV10-1 and TRBJ1-3; D is undetermined. This CDR3 has 13 residues. CDR1 WNHNN and CDR2 SYGVQD come from the germline V gene (reference sequence). Trimming cost V 11 bases and J 0 bases, with 11 bases left between them. The CDR3 protein is CASGKSSGNTIYF. The CDR3 DNA sequence: TGCGCCTCCGGGAAGAGCTCTGGAAACACCATATATTTT.

The rearrangement uses TRBV30 and TRBJ1-2; D is unclear. CDR3 length: 15 residues. V lost 0 bases, J lost 6 bases, and 17 bases lay in between. Germline CDR1 and CDR2: GTSNPN and SVGIG (reference sequence). The CDR3 sequence: CAWSVGIPTGHGYTF. Here the CDR3 DNA reads TGTGCCTGGAGTGTAGGGATCCCGACCGGGCATGGCTACACCTTC.

The chain links TRBV5-1 to TRBJ2-5, with D possibly TRBD1 on 6 matching bases. The closer fit of TRBJ2-7 to the DNA end suggests the J call may be wrong. Germline CDR1 is SGHRS and CDR2 is YFSETQ. CDR3 length equals 16 residues. CDR3 sequence (DNA): TGCGCCAGCAGCATACTCCCAGGGGCTAGCTCCTACGAGCAGTACTTC. This gives the protein CASSILPGASSYEQYF.